Listed below are T cell receptor beta chains from one sample, sequenced in a study of T-cell reconstitution after alpha-beta-depleted transplantation in children. TCRdb passed the PCR reads through MiXCR, listing each CDR3 protein once. The table lists approximately 520,000 distinct CDR3 sequences, approximately 32% of them singletons. Sequencing was performed on PBMCs from the stem cell graft donor, taken from the stem cell graft. These receptor sequences come from a human donor who donated a stem cell graft to a child with aplastic anemia. Both conserved end residues are part of each CDR3. Each record gives: clone size, D gene, V gene, J gene, CDR3 DNA, CDR3 protein. D genes are given only for firm matches. The listing skips clone size in some rows; elsewhere it reads once, few, many or a size class.

clone size: few
D gene: -
V gene: TRBV7-9
J gene: TRBJ2-7
CDR3 DNA: TGTGCCAGCAGCTTAGGAGGGGCCACCTACGAGCAGTACTTC
CDR3 protein: CASSLGGATYEQYF

clone size: -
D gene: -
V gene: TRBV13
J gene: TRBJ2-7
CDR3 DNA: TGTGCCAGCAGCGGAAACGAGCAGTACTTC
CDR3 protein: CASSGNEQYF

clone size: -
D gene: -
V gene: TRBV7-3
J gene: TRBJ2-1
CDR3 DNA: TGTGCCAGCAGCCCTTCCACCTTCGGTAATGAGCAGTTCTTC
CDR3 protein: CASSPSTFGNEQFF

clone size: few
D gene: -
V gene: TRBV14
J gene: TRBJ1-4
CDR3 DNA: TGTGCCAGCAGCCAAGTTGCCGCACGGGAAAAACTGTTTTTT
CDR3 protein: CASSQVAAREKLFF

clone size: -
D gene: TRBD1
V gene: TRBV20-1
J gene: TRBJ1-5
CDR3 DNA: TGCAGTGCCACGACAGGGTATCAGCCCCAGCATTTT
CDR3 protein: CSATTGYQPQHF

clone size: -
D gene: -
V gene: TRBV7-9
J gene: TRBJ2-1
CDR3 DNA: TGTGCCAGCATCCCCGTTGTTTCCGCCTACAATGAGCAGTTCTTC
CDR3 protein: CASIPVVSAYNEQFF

clone size: -
D gene: -
V gene: TRBV3-1
J gene: TRBJ2-2
CDR3 DNA: TGTGCCAGCCTGGGGTGGAACGGGGAGCTGTTTTTT
CDR3 protein: CASLGWNGELFF

clone size: few
D gene: -
V gene: TRBV7-2
J gene: TRBJ2-5
CDR3 DNA: TGTGCCAGCAGCCCTCAACGGGGGGCTGCGTTAGAGACCCAGTACTTC
CDR3 protein: CASSPQRGAALETQYF

clone size: -
D gene: -
V gene: TRBV12-3/TRBV12-4
J gene: TRBJ1-1
CDR3 DNA: TGTGCCAGCAGTTTCTCCAGGACCCCGAACACTGAAGCTTTCTTT
CDR3 protein: CASSFSRTPNTEAFF

clone size: -
D gene: -
V gene: TRBV28
J gene: TRBJ2-1
CDR3 DNA: TGTGCCAGCGGCTGGGTAGCTCGGGGCGAGCAGTTCTTC
CDR3 protein: CASGWVARGEQFF

clone size: few
D gene: TRBD1
V gene: TRBV20-1
J gene: TRBJ1-1
CDR3 DNA: TGCAGTGCTATCGGACAGGGACGATTAACGAACACTGAAGCTTTCTTT
CDR3 protein: CSAIGQGRLTNTEAFF

clone size: -
D gene: -
V gene: TRBV20-1
J gene: TRBJ2-1
CDR3 DNA: TGCAGTGCTAGAGATCCTCTAGCGATAAGCCACAATGAGCAGTTCTTC
CDR3 protein: CSARDPLAISHNEQFF

clone size: once
D gene: -
V gene: TRBV3-1
J gene: TRBJ2-1
CDR3 DNA: TGTGCCAGCAGCCAGCCCCCGGGGACGTCTGGTGAGCAGTTCTTC
CDR3 protein: CASSQPPGTSGEQFF

clone size: -
D gene: -
V gene: TRBV6-5
J gene: TRBJ2-1
CDR3 DNA: TGTGCCAGCAGCCCCTTCATTGGGGAGCAGTTCTTC
CDR3 protein: CASSPFIGEQFF

clone size: few
D gene: -
V gene: TRBV4-3
J gene: TRBJ2-3
CDR3 DNA: TGCGCCAGCAGCCAAGTATGGGGGAGCGCAGATACGCAGTATTTT
CDR3 protein: CASSQVWGSADTQYF

clone size: few
D gene: -
V gene: TRBV7-9
J gene: TRBJ1-2
CDR3 DNA: TGTGCCAGCAGCACCTGGGACACCAAATATGGCTACACCTTC
CDR3 protein: CASSTWDTKYGYTF

clone size: few
D gene: TRBD2
V gene: TRBV12-3/TRBV12-4
J gene: TRBJ2-1
CDR3 DNA: TGTGCCAGCACCCGGGGGAGTAGCGGGAGCTACAATGAGCAGTTCTTC
CDR3 protein: CASTRGSSGSYNEQFF

clone size: few
D gene: TRBD2
V gene: TRBV12-3/TRBV12-4
J gene: TRBJ2-3
CDR3 DNA: TGTGCCAGCAGTTTAGCGGGAGGGAACGTAGATACGCAGTATTTT
CDR3 protein: CASSLAGGNVDTQYF

clone size: few
D gene: -
V gene: TRBV27
J gene: TRBJ2-5
CDR3 DNA: TGTGCCAGCAGTCGGCAGGTTCAAGAGACCCAGTACTTC
CDR3 protein: CASSRQVQETQYF

clone size: once
D gene: -
V gene: TRBV5-1
J gene: TRBJ2-7
CDR3 DNA: TGCGCCAGCAGCTTGCTCACCGGGCTAAGCTACGAGCAGTACTTC
CDR3 protein: CASSLLTGLSYEQYF

clone size: few
D gene: TRBD1
V gene: TRBV29-1
J gene: TRBJ2-1
CDR3 DNA: TGCAGCGTTGGGAGAATGGAAGGGACAGGGGGCCCCAGGATCTACAATGAGCAGTTCTTC
CDR3 protein: CSVGRMEGTGGPRIYNEQFF

clone size: -
D gene: -
V gene: TRBV5-3
J gene: TRBJ2-1
CDR3 DNA: TGTGCCAGAAGCCGTGGGGAGGGGGTTATCGATGAGCAGTTCTTC
CDR3 protein: CARSRGEGVIDEQFF

clone size: -
D gene: TRBD1
V gene: TRBV20-1
J gene: TRBJ2-3
CDR3 DNA: TGCAGTGCTAGGGGGATCCGACCGGGACAGGGAAAAAACACAGATACGCAGTATTTT
CDR3 protein: CSARGIRPGQGKNTDTQYF

clone size: -
D gene: -
V gene: TRBV12-3/TRBV12-4
J gene: TRBJ2-1
CDR3 DNA: TGTGCCAGCAACCCGGCAGGGGCCTCCTACAATGAGCAGTTCTTC
CDR3 protein: CASNPAGASYNEQFF

clone size: -
D gene: TRBD1
V gene: TRBV18
J gene: TRBJ2-2
CDR3 DNA: TGTGCCAGCTCACCAAGGACAGGGGGCTTCACCGGGGAGCTGTTTTTT
CDR3 protein: CASSPRTGGFTGELFF

clone size: -
D gene: TRBD1
V gene: TRBV27
J gene: TRBJ1-6
CDR3 DNA: TGTGCCAGCAGTTTCCAGGGACAGGGTACTTCACCCCTCCACTTT
CDR3 protein: CASSFQGQGTSPLHF

clone size: many
D gene: -
V gene: TRBV6-5
J gene: TRBJ2-7
CDR3 DNA: TGTGCCAGCAGACCAGCTAGGATCTCCTACGAGCAGTACTTC
CDR3 protein: CASRPARISYEQYF

clone size: few
D gene: -
V gene: TRBV6-2/TRBV6-3
J gene: TRBJ2-1
CDR3 DNA: TGTGCCAGCAGTTACGACGGTCAGAGCTCCTACAATGAGCAGTTCTTC
CDR3 protein: CASSYDGQSSYNEQFF

clone size: -
D gene: TRBD2
V gene: TRBV7-2
J gene: TRBJ2-3
CDR3 DNA: TGTGCCAGCAGCTTATCCGGGACTAGGGAGTATTTT
CDR3 protein: CASSLSGTREYF

clone size: -
D gene: -
V gene: TRBV28
J gene: TRBJ1-4
CDR3 DNA: TGTGCCAGCACCACCATCGGGTTTACAAAACTGTTTTTT
CDR3 protein: CASTTIGFTKLFF

clone size: -
D gene: -
V gene: TRBV27
J gene: TRBJ1-5
CDR3 DNA: TGTGCCAGCAGCCCTTCTGAGCTTACGCGGTATAGCAATCAGCCCCAGCATTTT
CDR3 protein: CASSPSELTRYSNQPQHF

clone size: -
D gene: TRBD1
V gene: TRBV6-2/TRBV6-3
J gene: TRBJ1-2
CDR3 DNA: TGTGCCAGCGGCCGAACAGGGGGCGGCTATGGCTACACCTTC
CDR3 protein: CASGRTGGGYGYTF

clone size: few
D gene: -
V gene: TRBV18
J gene: TRBJ2-3
CDR3 DNA: TGTGCCAGCGCTAGTGGGAGCGGCACAGATACGCAGTATTTT
CDR3 protein: CASASGSGTDTQYF

clone size: -
D gene: -
V gene: TRBV11-2
J gene: TRBJ2-1
CDR3 DNA: TGTGCCAGCAGCCCGGCGGGAGAGCAGTTCTTC
CDR3 protein: CASSPAGEQFF

clone size: -
D gene: -
V gene: TRBV5-1
J gene: TRBJ1-2
CDR3 DNA: TGCGCCAGCAGCTTGGAGTCGTATGGCTACACCTTC
CDR3 protein: CASSLESYGYTF

clone size: few
D gene: -
V gene: TRBV12-3/TRBV12-4
J gene: TRBJ1-1
CDR3 DNA: TGTGCCAGTAGTATAGGAAACACTGAAGCTTTCTTT
CDR3 protein: CASSIGNTEAFF

clone size: -
D gene: -
V gene: TRBV10-2
J gene: TRBJ2-3
CDR3 DNA: TGCGCCACGCACCAGGCTTCCGGCACAGATACGCAGTATTTT
CDR3 protein: CATHQASGTDTQYF

clone size: many
D gene: -
V gene: TRBV5-4
J gene: TRBJ1-1
CDR3 DNA: TGTGCCAGCCGCCCCCGCACCCGGACTGAAGCTTTCTTT
CDR3 protein: CASRPRTRTEAFF